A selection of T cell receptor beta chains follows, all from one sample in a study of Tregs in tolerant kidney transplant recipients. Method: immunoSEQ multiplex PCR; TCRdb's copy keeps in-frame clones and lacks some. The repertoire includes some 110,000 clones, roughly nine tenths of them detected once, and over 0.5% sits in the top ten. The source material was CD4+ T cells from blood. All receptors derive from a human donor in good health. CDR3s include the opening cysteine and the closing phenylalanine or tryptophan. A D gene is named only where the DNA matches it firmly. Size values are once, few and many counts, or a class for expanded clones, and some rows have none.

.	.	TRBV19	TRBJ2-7	CASSYQGYEQYF	TGTGCCAGTAGTTATCAGGGCTACGAGCAGTACTTC
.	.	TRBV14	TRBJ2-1	CASSRGLYNEQFF	TGTGCCAGCAGCCGGGGACTTTACAATGAGCAGTTCTTC
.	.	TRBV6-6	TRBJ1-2	CASSYQSSRNYGYTF	TGTGCCAGCAGTTATCAGTCATCCCGCAACTATGGCTACACCTTC
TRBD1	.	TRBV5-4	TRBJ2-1	CASSLGGQGGRNEQFF	TGTGCCAGCAGCTTGGGGGGACAGGGAGGACGCAATGAGCAGTTCTTC
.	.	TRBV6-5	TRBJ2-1	CASSFRGTPYNEQFF	TGTGCCAGCAGTTTCAGGGGAACCCCCTACAATGAGCAGTTCTTC
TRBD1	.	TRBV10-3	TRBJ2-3	CAIADRDADTQYF	TGTGCCATCGCGGACAGGGATGCAGATACGCAGTATTTT
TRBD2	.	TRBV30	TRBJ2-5	CAWSGTSGSRETQYF	TGTGCCTGGAGTGGGACTAGCGGGAGTCGAGAGACCCAGTACTTC
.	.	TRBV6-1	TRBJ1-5	CASSEQGSGNQPQHF	TGTGCCAGCAGTGAACAGGGGTCTGGCAATCAGCCCCAGCATTTT
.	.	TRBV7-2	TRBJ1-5	CASSLDGGESQPQHF	TGTGCCAGCAGCTTAGACGGGGGGGAAAGTCAGCCCCAGCATTTT
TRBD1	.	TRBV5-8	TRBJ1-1	CASSPRGRGNRGTEAFF	TGTGCCAGCAGCCCTCGGGGCAGGGGGAATAGAGGCACTGAAGCTTTCTTT
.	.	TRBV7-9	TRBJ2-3	CASSPPGQLITDTQYF	TGTGCCAGCAGCCCCCCAGGCCAGCTTATCACAGATACGCAGTATTTT
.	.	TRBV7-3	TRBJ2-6	CASSLTDSSGANVLTF	TGTGCCAGCAGCTTAACAGACAGCTCTGGGGCCAACGTCCTGACTTTC
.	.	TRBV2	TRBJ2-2	CAASGNFANTGELFF	TGTGCCGCCTCGGGTAACTTCGCGAACACCGGGGAGCTGTTTTTT
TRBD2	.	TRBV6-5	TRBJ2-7	CASSWGTSGISYEQYF	TGTGCCAGCAGTTGGGGGACTAGCGGGATCTCCTACGAGCAGTACTTC
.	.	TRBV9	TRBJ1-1	CASSVAIGGNTEAFF	TGTGCCAGCAGCGTGGCCATTGGAGGGAACACTGAAGCTTTCTTT
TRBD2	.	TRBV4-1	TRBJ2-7	CASSQGTSGLSYEQYF	TGCGCCAGCAGCCAAGGCACTAGCGGTCTCTCCTACGAGCAGTACTTC
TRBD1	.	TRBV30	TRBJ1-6	CAWDRGISPLHF	TGTGCCTGGGACAGGGGTATATCACCCCTCCACTTT
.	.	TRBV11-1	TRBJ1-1	CASSHRTGFTEAFF	TGTGCCAGCAGCCACAGAACAGGGTTCACTGAAGCTTTCTTT
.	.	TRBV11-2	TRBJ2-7	CASSLGPRQSSYEQYF	TGTGCCAGCAGCTTAGGGCCCCGACAGAGCTCCTACGAGCAGTACTTC
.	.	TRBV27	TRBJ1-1	CASSLSDSLEAFF	TGTGCCAGCAGTTTATCCGACAGCCTTGAAGCTTTCTTT
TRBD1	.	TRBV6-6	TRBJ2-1	CASSKTTGEYNEQFF	TGTGCCAGCAGTAAAACGACAGGGGAGTACAATGAGCAGTTCTTC
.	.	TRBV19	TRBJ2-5	CASSIDGANQETQYF	TGTGCCAGTAGTATAGATGGTGCCAACCAAGAGACCCAGTACTTC
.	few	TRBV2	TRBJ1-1	CASRGTPSTEAFF	TGTGCCAGCAGGGGTACCCCGAGCACTGAAGCTTTCTTT
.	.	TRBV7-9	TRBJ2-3	CASSRRGQGTDTQYF	TGTGCCAGCAGCAGAAGAGGTCAGGGCACAGATACGCAGTATTTT
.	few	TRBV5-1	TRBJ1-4	CASSLRGGEKLFF	TGCGCCAGCAGCTTGCGTGGCGGTGAAAAACTGTTTTTT
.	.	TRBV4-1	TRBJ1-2	CASSQVRSDRPGYTF	TGCGCCAGCAGCCAAGTCCGCTCCGACAGACCGGGCTACACCTTC
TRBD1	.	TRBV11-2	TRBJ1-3	CASSLKGQGSGNTIYF	TGTGCCAGCAGCTTGAAGGGACAGGGGTCAGGAAACACCATATATTTT
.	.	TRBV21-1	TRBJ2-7	CASSKGSGRVWSDYEQYF	TGTGCCAGCAGCAAAGGAAGCGGTAGGGTGTGGTCCGACTACGAGCAGTACTTC
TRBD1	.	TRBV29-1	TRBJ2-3	CSAYSGTGSLSTDTQYF	TGCAGCGCATATTCCGGGACAGGGAGTCTTAGCACAGATACGCAGTATTTT
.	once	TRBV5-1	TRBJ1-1	CASSSRVYAEAFF	TGCGCCAGCAGCTCCAGGGTATACGCTGAAGCTTTCTTT
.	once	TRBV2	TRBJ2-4	CASSEDWEKQYF	TGTGCCAGCAGTGAAGACTGGGAGAAACAGTACTTC
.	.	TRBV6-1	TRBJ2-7	CASSESLSYEQYF	TGTGCCAGCAGTGAATCACTCTCCTACGAGCAGTACTTC
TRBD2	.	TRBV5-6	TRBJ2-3	CASSLGTSGEDTQYF	TGTGCCAGCAGCTTGGGGACTAGCGGGGAAGATACGCAGTATTTT
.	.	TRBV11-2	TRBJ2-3	CASSFRGERSTDTQYF	TGTGCCAGCAGCTTCAGGGGAGAAAGGAGCACAGATACGCAGTATTTT
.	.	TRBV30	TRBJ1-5	CAWSVGQPNQPQHF	TGTGCCTGGAGTGTCGGGCAGCCCAATCAGCCCCAGCATTTT
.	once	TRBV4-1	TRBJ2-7	CASSQRTAGSYEQYF	TGCGCCAGCAGCCAACGGACAGCCGGGTCCTACGAGCAGTACTTC
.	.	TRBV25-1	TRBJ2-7	CASSSLGGEQYF	TGTGCCAGCAGTAGTTTGGGGGGAGAGCAGTACTTC
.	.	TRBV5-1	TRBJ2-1	CASSFDGYNEQFF	TGCGCCAGCAGCTTCGACGGATACAATGAGCAGTTCTTC
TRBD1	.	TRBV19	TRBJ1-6	CASSIDGQGAQSPLHF	TGTGCCAGTAGTATAGATGGACAGGGGGCACAGTCACCCCTCCACTTT
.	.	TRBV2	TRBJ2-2	CASSWNYPNTGELFF	TGTGCCAGCAGCTGGAACTACCCGAACACCGGGGAGCTGTTTTTT
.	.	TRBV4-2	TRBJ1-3	CASSQPIGFSGNTIYF	TGTGCCAGCAGCCAACCAATTGGATTCTCTGGAAACACCATATATTTT